This T cell receptor (beta chain) derives from a study of HIV-infected patients and healthy controls. TCRdb redid the calling of the 5' RACE reads with MiXCR, one entry per CDR3 protein. The repertoire holds about 67,000 distinct CDR3 sequences, with about 17% as singletons. This CDR3 spans 15 amino acids. CDR1 is LGHDT, CDR2 YNNKEL, per germline (reference sequence). With 2 bases clipped from V and 3 bases from J, the junction kept 7 bases outside the gene matches. The clonotype was recovered from a human donor in good health. The V gene is TRBV3-1, the J gene TRBJ2-7; 7 nucleotides agree with TRBD1. The sample was CD4+ T cells from blood. Here the CDR3 DNA reads TGTGCCAGCAGCCAACCCGGGACAGACGTCTACGAGCAGTACTTC. This encodes CASSQPGTDVYEQYF.